A single T cell receptor beta chain is shown here with its context. Its antigen is as yet unknown. The PCR ran on 60 Vbeta and 13 Jbeta primers. Produced via immunoSEQ multiplex PCR; TCRdb's table is partial and in-frame only. The sample carries 150,000 to 200,000 clones, about 80% recorded once. The sample comes from a study of cytomegalovirus exposure and HLA in healthy donors. The CDR3 runs to 15 residues. V lost 0 bases to trimming and J lost 3 bases; unmatched junction nucleotides: 3. Looked up from germline, CDR1 is SGHRS and CDR2 is YFSETQ. Findings and limits, study-wide: Most CMV-associated TCR beta chains appeared HLA-restricted in a later analysis.

The specimen was PBMCs. The TCR sequence derives from a woman aged 25 to 45 in good health and CMV-seropositive. The gene calls are TRBV5-1 and TRBJ2-5; the match to TRBD1 covers 9 bases. DNA for the CDR3: TGCGCCAGCAGCTTGGGGACAGGGGAGGAAGAGACCCAGTACTTC. This encodes CASSLGTGEEETQYF. The full variable domain, with the rest looked up from reference TRBV5-1 and TRBJ2-5, is KAGVTQTPRYLIKTRGQQVTLSCSPISGHRSVSWYQQTPGQGLQFLFEYFSETQRNKGNFPGRFSGRQFSNSRSEMNVSTLELGDSALYLCASSLGTGEEETQYFGPGTRLLVL.